This TCR beta chain is from a study of cytomegalovirus exposure and HLA in healthy donors (dated by TCRdb to the late 2010s). Notes on the research overall: In an earlier analysis of several hundred of the donors, around 290 Gb of sequence data and 100 million or so unique TCR beta sequences from approximately 180 million T cells were reported. Approximately 310 gigabases of sequencing data and approximately 84 million unique TCR sequences were included in an early release covering about 700 HLA-typed donors. The genetic ancestry cluster associated with self-reported Caucasian donors included about four fifths of the 398 genotyped donors. The study aimed to test whether cataloging public T cell receptors could reveal signatures of past pathogen exposure. The T cell repertoires of some 670 subjects were profiled by immunosequencing and related to cytomegalovirus serostatus. Besides the first cohort of roughly 700 subjects, a separate validation cohort made up of 95 to 150 different subjects was used. To predict cytomegalovirus infection status, the study brought together high-throughput TCR immunosequencing, statistical association of individual TCRs with disease status, and machine learning. In a later analysis, previously published TCR beta repertoires from several hundred donors were re-analyzed and high-resolution HLA genotyping was added so that TCR occurrence patterns could be studied. Rather than using new phenotypic data, the later analysis identified candidate immune exposures from TCR beta sequences and from how often those sequences occurred across donors. An earlier analysis of more than 450 of the donors used high-throughput TCR beta sequencing to judge whether each TCR beta V gene segment behaved as functional or pseudogenic. Donor age, sex, ethnicity and CMV serostatus were compiled alongside the repertoire data. In a later genetic analysis, genome-wide SNP genotypes for about three fifths of the 666 donors were used, and that subset was treated as a discovery cohort. All discovery cohort repertoires had been generated using a single sequencing platform. Class I and class II HLA loci were covered by the typing at four-digit resolution. Typing coverage differed by locus: A, B, C, DRB1 and DQB1 were typed in roughly 620-630 donors, DQA1 in about 510, DPA1 in 600 to 610, and DPB1 in 472. Several DR-DQ haplotypes were handled as single units for association and clustering because linkage in the cohort was strong. Across 300 to 500 genotyped donors of the cohort, an average of 235,054 unique TCR beta nucleotide sequences per donor were sequenced, and 15% to 20% of those sequences were non-productive.

Points the paper makes about the study in general: In a later analysis, most CMV-associated TCR beta chains were found to appear HLA-restricted, with HLA associations seemingly driven largely by CMV exposure. In an earlier analysis of fewer than 700 of the donors, most TCR beta V segments appeared in productive rearrangements about 87% or about 30% of the time, broadly matching IMGT annotations. A later analysis found that TCR association rates varied across HLA loci, with DRB1 alleles showing the most associated TCRs and HLA-C alleles the fewest. According to the authors, the approach could potentially be generalized to other disease states and immunological phenotypes. Cytomegalovirus status was reported to be diagnosed by the classifier with high specificity and sensitivity in both the original and validation cohorts. A further reported finding was that TCR beta sequences accurately predicted the HLA-A and HLA-B alleles for most subjects in the first cohort. The earlier analysis of approximately 590 of the donors excluded seventeen rarely observed V segments, including chromosome 9 orphons, because counts were too low. CMV serostatus was the only immune exposure information available for the cohort. Some IMGT-functional V segments, including TRBV6-2 and TRBV6-3, could not be distinguished by the 87-base-pair reads and were therefore excluded. A later analysis reported that several top co-occurrence clusters appeared linked to parvovirus B19, influenza, CMV and Epstein-Barr virus. The study listed approximately 160 TCR beta chains as associated with cytomegalovirus. Only TCR beta chains were sequenced in this cohort, and the absence of alpha or paired-chain data limited detectable features. In a later analysis, HLA-associated TCR beta chains showed more clonal expansion and lower generation probabilities than non-associated chains that were equally common. When HLA alleles, especially DR and DQ, strongly co-occurred, TCR associations were difficult to assign to individual alleles. Specific HLA alleles were associated with about 17,000 TCR beta sequences at a false discovery rate of 0.05 in a later analysis. In a later genetic analysis, fewer N-insertions in productive TCRs were reported among donors in an Asian-associated ancestry cluster than the 666-donor mean. A cluster of highly shared sequence variants was judged likely to represent a technical artifact of the sequencing pipeline. HLA typing was unavailable for some donors at each locus, so association tests used only the typed subset. An association between a missense DCLRE1C variant and V-gene and J-gene trimming of TCR beta chains was found in a later genetic analysis and replicated in an independent cohort. Most TCR sequences were seen in very few donors, while some public TCRs were found in many individuals. Sequencing depth was assumed to be roughly uniform across donors in the presence/absence analyses, though that assumption may not hold. Three of the identified cytomegalovirus-associated TCR beta chains were confirmed in vitro to be specific for cytomegalovirus antigens. Correlated functional status among segregating V segments might be attributable to linkage disequilibrium, but an unknown experimental factor could not be ruled out.

V is pared back by 1 base and J by 4 bases, with 14 bases lying between the germline termini. Its CDR3 holds 16 amino acids, cysteine through phenylalanine. Of the read, only the CDR3 DNA is kept; its 48 bases are in frame from base 1. The germline V gene yields MGHDK for CDR1 and SYGVNS for CDR2. Turning to this clone: Its recognized antigen is unknown. There are no base qualities to consult, and no much larger clone falls within one base.

The cohort consisted of 650 to 850 healthy bone marrow donors. At the time of sampling, every cohort member was nominally healthy, though immune exposures that went unrecorded were likely present. The donor was CMV seronegative and was included in the group of 352 seronegative cohort members. Every donor gave a peripheral blood sample, and the peripheral blood mononuclear cells from that sample were used for TCR beta sequencing. Genomic DNA was extracted from the blood cell samples with the Qiagen DNeasy Blood Extraction Kit. Receptor libraries were prepared by the immunoSEQ multiplex PCR assay. For the multiplex PCR, a mixture combining 60 forward primers for TCR Vbeta segments and 13 reverse primers for TCR Jbeta segments was used. The CDR3 region of rearranged TCR beta genes was amplified from genomic DNA with a multiplex PCR assay. Amplified TCR beta libraries were sequenced as 87-base-pair reads on the Illumina HiSeq System. The published analysis was carried out like this. A later analysis tallied 75 million to 95 million unique TCR beta chains across the 666 repertoires, and approximately 9.9 million of those chains were shared by two or more donors. Raw reads were error-corrected and collapsed into unique sequences by a nearest-neighbor algorithm in which closely related sequences were merged to remove PCR and sequencing errors. Alignment of CDR3 sequences to IMGT reference sequences was used to assign V, D and J gene segments. For a sequence to be retained, at least a six-nucleotide match to both a V gene segment and a J gene segment was required. Rearrangements were called productive when the CDR3 lacked stop codons and stayed in frame with V and J; all others were non-productive. Following IMGT convention, CDR3 was defined as the stretch from the second conserved V-encoded cysteine to the conserved J-encoded phenylalanine. The earlier analysis of 587 of the donors excluded sequences that lacked an unambiguous match to a single V gene segment. An earlier analysis of 450 to 650 of the donors called V segments functional above 56.7% productive rearrangements and segregating when the between-donor standard deviation exceeded 5%. A statistical classification framework was built to diagnose cytomegalovirus status from the catalog of TCR beta chain sequences. In a later analysis, TCR nucleotide sequences were compared against IMGT/GENE-DB human TR gene sequences so that V and J genes could be assigned. The TCRdist pipeline was used in a later analysis to assign CDR3 sequences and most-parsimonious VDJ recombination scenarios. In a later analysis, each TCR beta chain was defined by its CDR3 amino acid sequence together with its V-gene family, and reads lacking a unique V-gene family were excluded. As a way to deal with suspected cross-contamination and a sequencing artifact, a later analysis dropped 450 to 600 nucleotide sequences that were highly shared and had low generation probability. In a later analysis, a clonal expansion index was calculated for each public chain from normalized within-repertoire ranks of inferred template counts. A later analysis computed generation probabilities with a VDJ recombination model fitted to out-of-frame rearrangements, and checked the results against IGoR. Hypergeometric tests were used in a later analysis to score TCR-TCR, TCR-HLA and TCR-CMV co-occurrence, with a repertoire-size bias correction applied to the TCR pairs. A later analysis estimated false discovery rates by permuting HLA or CMV assignments 20 times. In a later analysis, co-occurring TCRs were grouped with DBSCAN, and TCRdist sequence similarity was added when clustering was performed within HLA-allele-positive subsets. Repertoires with fewer than 30,000 or more than 120,000 public chains were left out of co-occurrence clustering, as were five repertoires with anomalous nucleotide sharing. Here the immuneACCESS table is served through TCRdb, limited to in-frame sequences with V and J called. Missing clones are a known gap in these copies; in checked studies unresolved V genes cover under half, and the rest lacks a known reason. V, J and clone size are taken as reported in that table, and D and trimming were inferred from the DNA itself. The sample data list about 180,000 clones, and around four fifths of these were observed just once. The top ten clonotypes cover approximately 2% of the sample.

The sequence joins TRBV25-1 to TRBJ2-1, with TRBD2 perhaps the D gene, on 6 matching bases. Specimen: PBMCs. This receptor was taken from a woman in her thirties in good health and CMV-seronegative. The nucleotide sequence is given as TGTGCCAGCAGTGAATCTGGAGGGGATGGGTACAATGAGCAGTTCTTC. This yields the protein CASSESGGDGYNEQFF. The full variable domain, with segments outside the CDR3 supplied by the reference TRBV25-1 and TRBJ2-1 proteins, appears as EADIYQTPRYLVIGTGKKITLECSQTMGHDKMYWYQQDPGMELHLIHYSYGVNSTEKGDLSSESTVSRIRTEHFPLTLESARPSHTSQYLCASSESGGDGYNEQFFGPGTRLTVL.